These 11 T cell receptor beta chains were all obtained from the same sample, sequenced in a study of blood T cell repertoires in COVID-19. Profiling relied on immunoSEQ multiplex PCR, and the TCRdb table lists in-frame clones only, not all of them. The sample contains about 150,000 clones, about nine tenths of which appear only once. What was sequenced was peripheral blood. The receptors stem from an older woman with acute or convalescent COVID-19.

The rearrangement uses TRBV6-2 or TRBV6-3 and TRBJ1-5; 9 bases are shared with TRBD1. The CDR3 has 17 residues. The V and J ends lost 7 bases and 1 base, in that order; junction bases with no gene match: 11. The germline V gene has CDR1 MNHEY and CDR2 SVGEGT. The CDR3 loop is CASNPRTGGPSNQPQHF. The CDR3 region has the DNA TGTGCCAGCAACCCACGTACAGGGGGCCCAAGCAATCAGCCCCAGCATTTT.

The chain carries TRBV27 and TRBJ2-7; 8 bases match TRBD2. The CDR3 is 18 amino acids. Per germline, CDR1 MNHEY and CDR2 SMNVEV (reference sequence). The ends lost 2 bases at V and 0 bases at J; junction bases unmatched: 12. Here the CDR3 DNA reads TGTGCCAGCAGTTTACGAAACATCCCTAGCGGGCCCTCCTACGAGCAGTACTTC. This sequence encodes CASSLRNIPSGPSYEQYF.

The chain recombines TRBV24-1 with TRBJ2-1, with D possibly matching TRBD1 (7 bases). The V end was cut by 3 bases, the J end by 6 bases, with 14 bases between. From germline, CDR1 is KGHDR and CDR2 SFDVKD. The CDR3 is made up of 15 amino acids. The CDR3 region is CATSDGGTVTNEQFF. In DNA form, the CDR3 reads TGTGCCACCAGTGATGGCGGGACAGTGACCAATGAGCAGTTCTTC.

The chain employs TRBV18 and TRBJ1-1, with D maybe TRBD1 (6 bases). V was clipped by 1 base and J by 0 bases, with 12 bases between them. Looked up from germline, CDR1 is KGHSH and CDR2 is LQKENI. This CDR3 is built from 16 residues. The CDR3 loop reads CASSPQDSLMNTEAFF. In DNA, the CDR3 is TGTGCCAGCTCACCACAGGACAGCCTCATGAACACTGAAGCTTTCTTT.

The gene calls are TRBV28 and TRBJ1-6; 8 bases line up with TRBD1. Germline-derived CDR1 and CDR2 are MDHEN and SYDVKM. This CDR3 is 17 amino acids long. Trimming cost V 6 bases and J 1 base; bases outside gene matches: 8. The CDR3 DNA is TGTGCCAGCAGCCCAAGACAGGGGAGGTCCTATAATTCACCCCTCCACTTT. Its translation is CASSPRQGRSYNSPLHF.

This chain connects TRBV28 to TRBJ1-4; tentatively, D is TRBD1 (5 bases). V lost 5 bases and J 7 bases, leaving 17 bases between the germline ends. This CDR3 has 15 amino acids. Germline loops: CDR1 MDHEN, CDR2 SYDVKM. As DNA, the CDR3 is TGTGCCAGCAGTCTTATAAGGGTTAGGGGTGAAAAACTGTTTTTT. It codes for CASSLIRVRGEKLFF.

This chain connects TRBV25-1 to TRBJ2-3; 8 bases align to TRBD1. V gave up 3 bases and J gave up 3 bases; unmatched junction bases: 2. The CDR3 totals 14 residues. Germline CDR1 and CDR2: MGHDK and SYGVNS. CDR3: CASSDRGRTDTQYF. CDR3 in DNA: TGTGCCAGCAGTGACAGGGGGCGGACAGATACGCAGTATTTT.

The chain uses TRBV7-2 and TRBJ2-3; D possibly corresponds to TRBD1 (7 bases). With 5 bases removed from V and 5 bases from J, the gap between germline ends came to 23 bases. The CDR3 spans 17 residues. In germline, CDR1 is SGHTA, CDR2 FQGNSA. The CDR3 sequence is CASSPQGRQGGKDTQYF. The CDR3 DNA reads TGTGCCAGCAGCCCACAAGGGCGACAGGGAGGTAAAGATACGCAGTATTTT.

The V and J genes are TRBV5-1 and TRBJ2-7; 7 bases map to TRBD1. The V segment lost 0 bases and the J segment 2 bases; nucleotides outside the gene matches: 2. The CDR3 covers 14 residues. Germline V CDR1 and CDR2: SGHRS, YFSETQ. The CDR3 sequence is CASSLGDSTYEQYF. The CDR3 DNA is TGCGCCAGCAGCTTGGGGGACAGCACCTACGAGCAGTACTTC.

The rearrangement links TRBV14 to TRBJ1-1, with D maybe TRBD1 (5 bases). V gave up 1 base and J gave up 6 bases, with 9 bases separating them. Germline lookup yields CDR1 SGHDN and CDR2 FVKESK. CDR3 length: 13 amino acids. CDR3 in amino acids: CASSQGEQAEAFF. The CDR3 nucleotides read TGTGCCAGCAGCCAAGGGGAACAGGCTGAAGCTTTCTTT.

The rearrangement uses TRBV9 and TRBJ2-5; 9 nucleotides agree with TRBD1. The V gene end was trimmed by 0 bases and the J gene end by 7 bases; junction bases not matched to a gene: 7. This CDR3 is 15 amino acids long. Germline V lookup: CDR1 SGDLS, CDR2 YYNGEE. The CDR3 loop reads CASSVEGQGRVTQYF. The DNA for the CDR3 is TGTGCCAGCAGCGTAGAAGGACAGGGGAGGGTGACCCAGTACTTC.